This T cell receptor (beta chain) was recorded in a study of CD8 T cells in ankylosing spondylitis. Study observations and caveats: Significant enrichment of disease-linked clones was reported in matched ankylosing spondylitis synovial fluid. What appeared characteristic of ankylosing spondylitis blood was a TCR beta motif of under 10 highly homologous variants. CD8+ disease-linked clones were present at relatively low frequencies in blood.

The ends lost 5 bases at V and 7 bases at J; junction bases unmatched: 11. Germline CDR1 reads MNHEY; CDR2 reads SMNVEV (reference sequence). CDR3 length: 18 residues. Concerning this clonotype: The target antigen is unknown.

Each CDR3 protein gets one entry after TCRdb re-called the 5' RACE reads with MiXCR. This sample yields roughly 250,000 distinct CDR3 sequences, of which around 9.1% are seen a single time; approximately 6.2% belongs to the top ten. The sequenced sample consisted of blood, either unsorted or a sorted T cell fraction (not recorded which). This TCR came from a male donor with ankylosing spondylitis or in good health (not recorded which). The chain carries TRBV27 and TRBJ2-1; the match to TRBD2 covers 16 bases. The CDR3 loop reads CASSRPGLAGGPVNEQFF. For the CDR3, the DNA is TGTGCCAGCAGTCGACCGGGACTAGCGGGAGGGCCAGTAAATGAGCAGTTCTTC.